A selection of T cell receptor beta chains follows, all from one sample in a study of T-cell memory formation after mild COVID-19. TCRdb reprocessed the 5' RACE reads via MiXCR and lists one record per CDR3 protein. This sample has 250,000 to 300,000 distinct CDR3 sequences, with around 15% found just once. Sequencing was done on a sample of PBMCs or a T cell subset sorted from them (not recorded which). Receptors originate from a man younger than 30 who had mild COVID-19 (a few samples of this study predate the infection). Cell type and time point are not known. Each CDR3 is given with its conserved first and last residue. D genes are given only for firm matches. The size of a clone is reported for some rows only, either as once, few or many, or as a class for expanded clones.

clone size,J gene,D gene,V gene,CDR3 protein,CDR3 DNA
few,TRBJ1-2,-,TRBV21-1,CASSPRRVKGLGGYTF,TGTGCCAGCAGCCCAAGAAGAGTTAAGGGGTTAGGGGGCTACACCTTC
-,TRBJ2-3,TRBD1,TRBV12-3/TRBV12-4,CASSRPGTGVAGTDTQYF,TGTGCCAGCAGTCGTCCCGGGACAGGGGTGGCTGGCACAGATACGCAGTATTTT
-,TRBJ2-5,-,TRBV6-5,CASSSVLRGIETQYF,TGTGCCAGCAGTTCCGTCCTGCGGGGTATAGAGACCCAGTACTTC
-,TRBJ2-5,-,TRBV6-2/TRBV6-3,CASSSGHRETQYF,TGTGCCAGCAGCTCGGGACACCGGGAGACCCAGTACTTC
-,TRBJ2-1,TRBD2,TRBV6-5,CANSYSSGGDNEQFF,TGTGCCAACAGTTATTCAAGCGGGGGGGACAATGAGCAGTTCTTC
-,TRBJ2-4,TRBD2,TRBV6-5,CATRLSGGLVGQYF,TGTGCCACCAGACTTAGCGGGGGGTTAGTCGGGCAGTACTTC
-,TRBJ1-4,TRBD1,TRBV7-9,CASSSTGGLEKLFF,TGTGCCAGCAGCTCGACAGGGGGGCTTGAAAAACTGTTTTTT
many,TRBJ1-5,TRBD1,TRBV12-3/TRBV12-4,CASRGQGDNQPQHF,TGTGCCAGCAGGGGACAGGGCGACAATCAGCCCCAGCATTTT
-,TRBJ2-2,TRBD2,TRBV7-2,CASSLVGLAVLANTGELFF,TGTGCCAGCAGCTTAGTGGGACTAGCTGTTCTCGCGAACACCGGGGAGCTGTTTTTT
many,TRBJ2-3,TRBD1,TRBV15,CATSRVRTGLTDTQYF,TGTGCCACCAGCAGAGTGAGGACAGGGCTCACAGATACGCAGTATTTT
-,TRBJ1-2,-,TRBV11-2,CASRLHRDTGIGGYTF,TGTGCCAGCAGACTTCACCGGGACACCGGGATAGGAGGCTACACCTTC
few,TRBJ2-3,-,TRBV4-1,CASSQHGVDTQYF,TGCGCCAGCAGCCAGCATGGGGTAGATACGCAGTATTTT
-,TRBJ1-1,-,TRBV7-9,CASSLALGTGTEAFF,TGTGCCAGCAGCTTAGCGCTGGGGACGGGGACTGAAGCTTTCTTT
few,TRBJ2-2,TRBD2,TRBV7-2,CASRPRTSGNTGELFF,TGTGCCAGCAGACCCCGGACTAGCGGAAACACCGGGGAGCTGTTTTTT
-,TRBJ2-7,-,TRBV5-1,CASSEEAQTYEQYF,TGCGCCAGCAGCGAAGAAGCACAGACCTACGAGCAGTACTTC
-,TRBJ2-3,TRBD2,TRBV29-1,CSVEGLAGEPSTDTQYF,TGCAGCGTTGAAGGGCTAGCGGGGGAACCTAGCACAGATACGCAGTATTTT
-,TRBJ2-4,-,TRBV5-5,CASRPGTEKNIQYF,TGTGCCAGCAGACCCGGGACGGAGAAAAACATTCAGTACTTC
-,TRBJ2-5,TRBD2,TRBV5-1,CASSGRASGNQETQYF,TGCGCCAGCAGTGGTAGGGCTAGCGGGAACCAAGAGACCCAGTACTTC
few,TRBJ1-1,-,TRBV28,CASSLPSGQMNTEAFF,TGTGCCAGCAGTTTACCTTCCGGGCAGATGAACACTGAAGCTTTCTTT
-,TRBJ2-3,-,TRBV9,CASSSEGGADTQYF,TGTGCCAGCAGCTCCGAGGGGGGGGCGGATACGCAGTATTTT
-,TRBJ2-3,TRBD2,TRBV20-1,CSALLAGTTDTQYF,TGCAGTGCTCTTCTAGCGGGGACCACAGATACGCAGTATTTT
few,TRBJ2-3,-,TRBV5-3,CARRATGRTTGTQYF,TGTGCCAGAAGAGCGACGGGACGGACGACTGGTACGCAGTATTTT
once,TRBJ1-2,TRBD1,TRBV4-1,CASSQDRTGYGYTF,TGCGCCAGCAGCCAAGATCGGACAGGATATGGCTACACCTTC
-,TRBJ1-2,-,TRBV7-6,CASSLGGDGSYGYTF,TGTGCCAGCAGCTTAGGAGGGGACGGATCCTATGGCTACACCTTC
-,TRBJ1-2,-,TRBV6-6,CASSYSGSGTGYTF,TGTGCCAGCAGTTACTCGGGCTCGGGAACCGGCTACACCTTC
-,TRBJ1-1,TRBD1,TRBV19,CATVGQGPEAFF,TGTGCCACCGTCGGACAGGGGCCTGAAGCTTTCTTT